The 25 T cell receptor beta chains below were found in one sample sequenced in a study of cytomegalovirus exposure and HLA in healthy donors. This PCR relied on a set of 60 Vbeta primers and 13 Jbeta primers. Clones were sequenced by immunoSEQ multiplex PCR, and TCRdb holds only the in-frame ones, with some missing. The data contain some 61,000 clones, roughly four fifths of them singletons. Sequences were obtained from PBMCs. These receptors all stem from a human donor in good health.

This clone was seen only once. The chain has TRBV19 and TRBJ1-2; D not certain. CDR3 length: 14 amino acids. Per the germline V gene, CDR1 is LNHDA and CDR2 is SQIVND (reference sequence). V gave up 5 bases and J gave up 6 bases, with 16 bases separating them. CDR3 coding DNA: TGTGCCAGTAGTGCTTCCCGTCGTTCGGATGGCTACACCTTC. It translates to CASSASRRSDGYTF.

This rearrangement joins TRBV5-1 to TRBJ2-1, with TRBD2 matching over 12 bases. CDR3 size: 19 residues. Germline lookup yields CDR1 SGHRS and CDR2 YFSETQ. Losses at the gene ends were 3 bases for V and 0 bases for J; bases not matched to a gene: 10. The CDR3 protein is CASSYSSGGAGSSYNEQFF. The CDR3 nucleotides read TGCGCCAGCAGCTATTCTAGCGGGGGGGCCGGTAGCTCCTACAATGAGCAGTTCTTC.

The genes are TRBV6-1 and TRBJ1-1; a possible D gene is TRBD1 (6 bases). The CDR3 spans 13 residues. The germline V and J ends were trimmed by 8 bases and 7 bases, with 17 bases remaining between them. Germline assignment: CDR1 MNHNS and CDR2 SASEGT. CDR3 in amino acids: CASVKSQGIEAFF. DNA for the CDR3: TGTGCCAGCGTTAAATCGCAGGGGATTGAAGCTTTCTTT.

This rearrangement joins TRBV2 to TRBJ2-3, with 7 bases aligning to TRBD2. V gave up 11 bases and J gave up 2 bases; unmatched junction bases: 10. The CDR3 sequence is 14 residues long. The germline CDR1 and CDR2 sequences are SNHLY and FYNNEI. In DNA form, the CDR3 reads TGTGCCCGAGGGGAGGGACCAAACACAGATACGCAGTATTTT. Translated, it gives CARGEGPNTDTQYF. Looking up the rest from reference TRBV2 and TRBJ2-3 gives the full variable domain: EPEVTQTPSHQVTQMGQEVILRCVPISNHLYFYWYRQILGQKVEFLVSFYNNEISEKSEIFDDQFSVERPDGSNFTLKIRSTKLEDSAMYFCARGEGPNTDTQYFGPGTRLTVL.

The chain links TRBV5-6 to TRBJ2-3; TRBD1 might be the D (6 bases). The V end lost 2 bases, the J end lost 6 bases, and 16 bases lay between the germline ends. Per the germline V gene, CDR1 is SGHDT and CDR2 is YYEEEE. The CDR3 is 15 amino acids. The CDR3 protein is CASSFSVGGMDTQYF. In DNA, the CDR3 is TGTGCCAGCAGCTTTTCGGTAGGGGGAATGGATACGCAGTATTTT.

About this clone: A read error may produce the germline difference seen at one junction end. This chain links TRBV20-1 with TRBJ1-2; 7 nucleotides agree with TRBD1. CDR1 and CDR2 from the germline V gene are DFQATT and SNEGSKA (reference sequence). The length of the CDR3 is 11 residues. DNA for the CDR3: TGCAGTGCTCCGACAGGGCCGGGCTACCCCTTC. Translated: CSAPTGPGYPF.

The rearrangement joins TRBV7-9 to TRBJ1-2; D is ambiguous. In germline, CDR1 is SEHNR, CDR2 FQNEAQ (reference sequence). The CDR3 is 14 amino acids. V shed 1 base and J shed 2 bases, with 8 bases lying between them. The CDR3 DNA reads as TGTGCCAGCAGCTTAGGGCAGTTCAACTATGGCTACACCTTC. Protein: CASSLGQFNYGYTF.

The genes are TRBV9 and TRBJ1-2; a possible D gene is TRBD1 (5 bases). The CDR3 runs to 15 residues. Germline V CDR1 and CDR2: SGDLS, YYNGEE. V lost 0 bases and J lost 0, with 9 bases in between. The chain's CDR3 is CASSVATDTNYGYTF. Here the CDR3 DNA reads TGTGCCAGCAGCGTAGCGACAGATACTAACTATGGCTACACCTTC.

The CDR3 nucleotides read TGTGCCAGCAGCTTTACAGGGGAGGTTGGAAACACCATATATTTT. Translating it yields CASSFTGEVGNTIYF. The V and J genes are TRBV5-6 and TRBJ1-3; 7 positions match TRBD1. The CDR3 runs to 15 residues. Germline CDR1 and CDR2: SGHDT and YYEEEE. V gave up 2 bases and J gave up 3 bases; unmatched junction bases: 5.

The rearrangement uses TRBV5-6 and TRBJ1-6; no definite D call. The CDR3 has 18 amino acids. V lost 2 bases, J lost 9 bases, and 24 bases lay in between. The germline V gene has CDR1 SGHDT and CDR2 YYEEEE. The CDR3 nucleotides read TGTGCCAGCAGCTTAGCCCTTCGGGGTTTGGCATTGGGTTCACCCCTCCACTTT. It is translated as CASSLALRGLALGSPLHF.

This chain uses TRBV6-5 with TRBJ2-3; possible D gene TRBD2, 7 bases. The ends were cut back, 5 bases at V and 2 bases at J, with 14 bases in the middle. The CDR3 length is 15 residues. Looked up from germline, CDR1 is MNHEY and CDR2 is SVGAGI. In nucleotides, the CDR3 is TGTGCCAGCAGTCCCCGGGGGGCCTCCACAGATACGCAGTATTTT. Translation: CASSPRGASTDTQYF.

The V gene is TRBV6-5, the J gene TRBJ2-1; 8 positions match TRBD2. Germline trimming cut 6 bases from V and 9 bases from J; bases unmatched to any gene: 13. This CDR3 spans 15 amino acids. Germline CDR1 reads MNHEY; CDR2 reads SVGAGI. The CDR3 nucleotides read TGTGCCAGCAGCCCTCCCCAAGCGGGGGCGGGTGAGCAGTTCTTC. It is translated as CASSPPQAGAGEQFF.

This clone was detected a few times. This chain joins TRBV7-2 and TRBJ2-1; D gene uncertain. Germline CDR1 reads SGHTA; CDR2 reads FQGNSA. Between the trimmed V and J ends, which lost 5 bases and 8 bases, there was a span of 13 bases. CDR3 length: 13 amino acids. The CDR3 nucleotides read TGTGCCAGCAGCCCGCTAAGAGACTATGAGCAGTTCTTC. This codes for CASSPLRDYEQFF.

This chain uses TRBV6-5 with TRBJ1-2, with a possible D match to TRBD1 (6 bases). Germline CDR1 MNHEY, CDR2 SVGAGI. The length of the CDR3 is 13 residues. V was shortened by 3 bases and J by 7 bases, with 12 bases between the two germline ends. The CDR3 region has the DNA TGTGCCAGCAGTTATTCCCAGGGGTCTGGCTACACCTTC. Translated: CASSYSQGSGYTF.

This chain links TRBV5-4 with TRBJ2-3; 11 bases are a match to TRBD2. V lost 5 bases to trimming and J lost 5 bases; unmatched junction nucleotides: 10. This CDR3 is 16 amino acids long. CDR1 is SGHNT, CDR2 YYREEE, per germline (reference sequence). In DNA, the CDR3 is TGTGCCAGCAGACCAATAGCGGGGGGGCCTAAAGATACGCAGTATTTT. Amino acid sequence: CASRPIAGGPKDTQYF.

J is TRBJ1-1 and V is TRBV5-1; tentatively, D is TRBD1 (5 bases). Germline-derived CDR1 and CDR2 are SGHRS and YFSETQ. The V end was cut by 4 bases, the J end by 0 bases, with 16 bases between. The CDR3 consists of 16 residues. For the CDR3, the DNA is TGCGCCAGCAGCCCCCGGCAGACAGCTTTGAACACTGAAGCTTTCTTT. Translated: CASSPRQTALNTEAFF.

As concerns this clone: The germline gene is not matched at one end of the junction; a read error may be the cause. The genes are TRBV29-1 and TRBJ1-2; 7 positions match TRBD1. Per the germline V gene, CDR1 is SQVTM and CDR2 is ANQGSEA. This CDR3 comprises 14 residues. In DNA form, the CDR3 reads TGCAGCGTTGGGGTGACAGGGTTTAACTATGGCTACCCCTTC. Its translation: CSVGVTGFNYGYPF.

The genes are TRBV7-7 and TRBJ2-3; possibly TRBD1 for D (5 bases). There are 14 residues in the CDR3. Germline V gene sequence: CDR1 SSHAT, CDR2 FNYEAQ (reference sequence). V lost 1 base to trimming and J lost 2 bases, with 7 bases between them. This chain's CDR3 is CASSLGQPTDTQYF. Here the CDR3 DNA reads TGTGCCAGCAGCTTAGGACAGCCCACAGATACGCAGTATTTT. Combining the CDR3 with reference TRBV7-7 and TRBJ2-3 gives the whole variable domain GAGVSQSPRYKVTKRGQDVTLRCDPISSHATLYWYQQALGQGPEFLTYFNYEAQPDKSGLPSDRFSAERPEGSISTLTIQRTEQRDSAMYRCASSLGQPTDTQYFGPGTRLTVL.

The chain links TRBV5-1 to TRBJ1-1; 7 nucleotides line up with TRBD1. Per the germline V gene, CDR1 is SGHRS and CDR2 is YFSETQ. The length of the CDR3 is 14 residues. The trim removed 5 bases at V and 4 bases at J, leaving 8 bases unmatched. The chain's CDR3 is CASRRLGTVTEAFF. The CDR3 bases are TGCGCCAGCAGACGGCTCGGGACAGTCACTGAAGCTTTCTTT. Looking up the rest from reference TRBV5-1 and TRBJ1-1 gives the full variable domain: KAGVTQTPRYLIKTRGQQVTLSCSPISGHRSVSWYQQTPGQGLQFLFEYFSETQRNKGNFPGRFSGRQFSNSRSEMNVSTLELGDSALYLCASRRLGTVTEAFFGQGTRLTVV.

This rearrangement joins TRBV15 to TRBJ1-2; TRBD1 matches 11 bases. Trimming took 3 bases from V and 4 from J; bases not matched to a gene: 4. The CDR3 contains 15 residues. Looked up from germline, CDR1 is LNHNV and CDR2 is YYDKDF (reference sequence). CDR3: CATSRDRGLSYGYTF. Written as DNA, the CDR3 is TGTGCCACCAGCAGGGACAGGGGGCTGAGCTATGGCTACACCTTC.

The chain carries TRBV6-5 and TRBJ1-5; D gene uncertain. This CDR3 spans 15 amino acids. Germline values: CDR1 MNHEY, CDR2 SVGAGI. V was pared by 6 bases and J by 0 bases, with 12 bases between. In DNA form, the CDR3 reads TGTGCCAGCAGGGTGTCCGGGGATAGCAATCAGCCCCAGCATTTT. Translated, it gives CASRVSGDSNQPQHF.

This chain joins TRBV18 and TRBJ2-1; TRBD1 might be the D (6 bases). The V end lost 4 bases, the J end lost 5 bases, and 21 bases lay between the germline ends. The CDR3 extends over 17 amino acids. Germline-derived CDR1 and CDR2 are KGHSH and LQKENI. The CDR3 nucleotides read TGTGCCAGCTCACACTACAGGGCCGGACTGGGGGACAATGAGCAGTTCTTC. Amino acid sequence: CASSHYRAGLGDNEQFF.

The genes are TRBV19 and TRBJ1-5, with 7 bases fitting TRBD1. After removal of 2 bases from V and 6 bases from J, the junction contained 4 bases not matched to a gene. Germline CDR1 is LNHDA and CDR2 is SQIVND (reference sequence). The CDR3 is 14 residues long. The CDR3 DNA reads TGTGCCAGTAGTATATCGGACAGGATTCAGCCCCAGCATTTT. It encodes CASSISDRIQPQHF.

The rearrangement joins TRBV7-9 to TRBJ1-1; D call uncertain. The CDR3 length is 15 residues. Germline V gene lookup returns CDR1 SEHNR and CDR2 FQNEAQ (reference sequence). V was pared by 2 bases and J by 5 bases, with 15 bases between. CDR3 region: CASSLYDALETEAFF. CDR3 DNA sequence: TGTGCCAGCAGCTTATATGACGCATTGGAGACTGAAGCTTTCTTT.

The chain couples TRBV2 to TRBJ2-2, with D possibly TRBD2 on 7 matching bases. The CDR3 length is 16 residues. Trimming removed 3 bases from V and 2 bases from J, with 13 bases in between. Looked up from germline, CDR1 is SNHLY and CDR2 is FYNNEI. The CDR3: CASSEEAGANTGELFF. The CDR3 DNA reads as TGTGCCAGCAGTGAGGAGGCGGGGGCCAACACCGGGGAGCTGTTTTTT.